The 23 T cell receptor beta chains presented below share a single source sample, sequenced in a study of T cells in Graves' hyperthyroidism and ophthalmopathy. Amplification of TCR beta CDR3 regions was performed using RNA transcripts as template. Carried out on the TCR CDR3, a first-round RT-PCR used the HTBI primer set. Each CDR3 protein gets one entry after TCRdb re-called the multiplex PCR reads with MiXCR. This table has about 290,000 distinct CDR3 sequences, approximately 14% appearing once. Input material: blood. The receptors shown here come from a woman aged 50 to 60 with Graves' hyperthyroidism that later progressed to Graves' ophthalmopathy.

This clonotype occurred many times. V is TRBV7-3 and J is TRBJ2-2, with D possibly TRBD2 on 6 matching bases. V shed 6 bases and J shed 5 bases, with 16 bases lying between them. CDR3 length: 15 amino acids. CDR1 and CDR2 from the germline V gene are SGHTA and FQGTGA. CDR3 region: CASRRDGRMTGELFF. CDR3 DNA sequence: TGTGCCAGCAGGAGAGACGGGAGAATGACCGGGGAGCTGTTTTTT.

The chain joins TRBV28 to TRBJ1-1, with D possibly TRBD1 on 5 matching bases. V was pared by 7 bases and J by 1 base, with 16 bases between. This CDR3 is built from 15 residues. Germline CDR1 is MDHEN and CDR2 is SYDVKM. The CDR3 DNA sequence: TGTGCCAGCAAAGTCTTGGGACGGCAGAACACTGAAGCTTTCTTT. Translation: CASKVLGRQNTEAFF.

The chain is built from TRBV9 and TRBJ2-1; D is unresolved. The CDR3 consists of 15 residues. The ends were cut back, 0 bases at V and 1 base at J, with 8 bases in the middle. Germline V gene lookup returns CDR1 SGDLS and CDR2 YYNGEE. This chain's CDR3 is CASSVVPKSYNEQFF. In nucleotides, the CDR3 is TGTGCCAGCAGCGTAGTTCCGAAATCCTACAATGAGCAGTTCTTC.

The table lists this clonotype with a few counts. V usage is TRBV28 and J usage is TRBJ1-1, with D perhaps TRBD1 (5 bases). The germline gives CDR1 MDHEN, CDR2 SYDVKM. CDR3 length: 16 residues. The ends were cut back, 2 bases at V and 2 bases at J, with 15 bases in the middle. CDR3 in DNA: TGTGCCAGCAGTTTAACTCCTTCTAGGGGCAACACTGAAGCTTTCTTT. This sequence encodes CASSLTPSRGNTEAFF.

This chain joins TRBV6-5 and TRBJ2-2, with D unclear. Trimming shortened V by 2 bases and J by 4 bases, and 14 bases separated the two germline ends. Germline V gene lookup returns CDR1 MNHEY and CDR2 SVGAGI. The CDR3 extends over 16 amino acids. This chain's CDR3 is CASSYVGLVGTGELFF. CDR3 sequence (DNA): TGTGCCAGCAGTTACGTGGGCCTAGTAGGCACCGGGGAGCTGTTTTTT.

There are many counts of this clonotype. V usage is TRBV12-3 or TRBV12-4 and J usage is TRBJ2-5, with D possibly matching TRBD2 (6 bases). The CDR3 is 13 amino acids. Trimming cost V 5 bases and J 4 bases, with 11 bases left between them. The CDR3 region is CASSHGGGETQYF. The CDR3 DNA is TGTGCCAGCAGTCACGGGGGAGGAGAGACCCAGTACTTC.

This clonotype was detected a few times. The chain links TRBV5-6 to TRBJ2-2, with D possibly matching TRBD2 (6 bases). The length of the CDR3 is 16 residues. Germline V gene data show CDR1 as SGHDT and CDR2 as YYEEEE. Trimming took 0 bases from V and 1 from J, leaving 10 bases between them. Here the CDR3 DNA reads TGTGCCAGCAGCTTGGACGAGCGGGTGAACACCGGGGAGCTGTTTTTT. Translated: CASSLDERVNTGELFF.

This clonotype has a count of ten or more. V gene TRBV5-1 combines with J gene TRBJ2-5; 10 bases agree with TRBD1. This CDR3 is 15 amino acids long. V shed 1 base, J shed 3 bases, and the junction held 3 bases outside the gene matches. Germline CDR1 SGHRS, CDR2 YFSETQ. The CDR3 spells CASSLWGTGEETQYF. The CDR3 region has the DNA TGCGCCAGCAGCTTGTGGGGGACAGGGGAAGAGACCCAGTACTTC. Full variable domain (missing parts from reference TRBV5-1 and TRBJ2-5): KAGVTQTPRYLIKTRGQQVTLSCSPISGHRSVSWYQQTPGQGLQFLFEYFSETQRNKGNFPGRFSGRQFSNSRSEMNVSTLELGDSALYLCASSLWGTGEETQYFGPGTRLLVL.

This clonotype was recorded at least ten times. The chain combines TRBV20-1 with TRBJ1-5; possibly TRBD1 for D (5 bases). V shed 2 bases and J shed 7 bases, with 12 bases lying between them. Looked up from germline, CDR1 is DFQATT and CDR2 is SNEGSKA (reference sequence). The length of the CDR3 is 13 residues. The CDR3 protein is CSARRGAEQPQHF. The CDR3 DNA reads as TGCAGTGCTAGAAGGGGTGCAGAACAGCCCCAGCATTTT.

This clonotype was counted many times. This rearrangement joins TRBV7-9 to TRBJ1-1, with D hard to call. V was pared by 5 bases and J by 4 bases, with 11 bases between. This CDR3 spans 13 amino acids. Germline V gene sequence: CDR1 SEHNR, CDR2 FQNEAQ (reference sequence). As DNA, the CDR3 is TGTGCCAGCAGCCCAAATCGGGTCACTGAAGCTTTCTTT. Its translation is CASSPNRVTEAFF.

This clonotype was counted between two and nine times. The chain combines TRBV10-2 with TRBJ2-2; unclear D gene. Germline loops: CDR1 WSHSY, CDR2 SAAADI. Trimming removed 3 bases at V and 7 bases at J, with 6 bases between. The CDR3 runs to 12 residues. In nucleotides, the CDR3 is TGCGCCAGCAGTGATAGGAGCGGGGAGCTGTTTTTT. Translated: CASSDRSGELFF.

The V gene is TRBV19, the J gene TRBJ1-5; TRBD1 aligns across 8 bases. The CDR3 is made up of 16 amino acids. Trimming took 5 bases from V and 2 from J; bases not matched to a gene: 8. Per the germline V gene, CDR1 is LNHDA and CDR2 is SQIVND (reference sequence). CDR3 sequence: CASSPNPDRGNQPQHF. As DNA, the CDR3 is TGTGCCAGTAGTCCAAACCCGGACAGGGGCAATCAGCCCCAGCATTTT.

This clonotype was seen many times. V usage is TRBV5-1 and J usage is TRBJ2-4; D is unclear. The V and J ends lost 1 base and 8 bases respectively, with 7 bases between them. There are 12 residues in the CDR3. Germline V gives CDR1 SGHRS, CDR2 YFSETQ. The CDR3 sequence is CASSLHRDIQYF. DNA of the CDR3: TGCGCCAGCAGCTTGCATAGGGACATTCAGTACTTC.

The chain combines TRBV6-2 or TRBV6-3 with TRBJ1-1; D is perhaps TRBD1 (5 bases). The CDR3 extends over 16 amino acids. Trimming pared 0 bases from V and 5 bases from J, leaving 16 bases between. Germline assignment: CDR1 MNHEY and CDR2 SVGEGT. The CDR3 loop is CASSYSFSRVGTEAFF. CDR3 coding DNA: TGTGCCAGCAGTTACTCGTTTTCCAGGGTGGGGACTGAAGCTTTCTTT.

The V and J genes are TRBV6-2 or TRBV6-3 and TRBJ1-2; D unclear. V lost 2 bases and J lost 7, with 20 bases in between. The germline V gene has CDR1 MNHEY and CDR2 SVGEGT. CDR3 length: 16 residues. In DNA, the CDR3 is TGTGCCAGCAGTTACATCGGCGGAGCTCTAATGGTTGGCTACACCTTC. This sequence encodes CASSYIGGALMVGYTF.

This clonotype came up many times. The CDR3 region is CASNSRTGEGEQFF. In DNA, the CDR3 is TGTGCCAGCAATTCCCGGACAGGAGAAGGTGAGCAGTTCTTC. The rearrangement uses TRBV28 and TRBJ2-1; TRBD1 matches at 7 bases. J gave up 9 bases and V 7 bases, and 12 bases lay outside the gene matches. Germline V gene sequence: CDR1 MDHEN, CDR2 SYDVKM. This CDR3 has 14 amino acids.

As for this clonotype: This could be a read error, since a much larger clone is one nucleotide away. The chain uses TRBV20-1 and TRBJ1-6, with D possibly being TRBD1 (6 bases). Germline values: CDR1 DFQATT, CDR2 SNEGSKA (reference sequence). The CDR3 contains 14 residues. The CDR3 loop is CGALAGTRNSPLHF. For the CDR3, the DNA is TGCGGTGCCCTTGCCGGGACAAGGAATTCACCCCTCCACTTT.

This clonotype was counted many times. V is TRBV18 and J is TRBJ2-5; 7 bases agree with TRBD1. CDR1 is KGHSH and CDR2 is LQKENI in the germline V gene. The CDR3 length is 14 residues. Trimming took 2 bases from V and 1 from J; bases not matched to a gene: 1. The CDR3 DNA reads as TGTGCCAGCTCACCAGGGACAGTCCAAGAGACCCAGTACTTC. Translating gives CASSPGTVQETQYF.

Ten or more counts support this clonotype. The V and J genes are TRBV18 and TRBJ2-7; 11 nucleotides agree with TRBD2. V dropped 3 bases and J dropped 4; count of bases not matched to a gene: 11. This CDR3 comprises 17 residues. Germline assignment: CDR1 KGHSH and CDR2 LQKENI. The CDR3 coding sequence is TGTGCCAGCTCACCCCCGAATCGACTAGCGGGATCATACGAGCAGTACTTC. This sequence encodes CASSPPNRLAGSYEQYF.

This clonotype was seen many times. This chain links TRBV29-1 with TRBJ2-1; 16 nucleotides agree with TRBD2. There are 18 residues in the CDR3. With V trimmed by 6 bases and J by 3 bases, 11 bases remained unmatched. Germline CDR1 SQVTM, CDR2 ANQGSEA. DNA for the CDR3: TGCAGCGTCGTGGGACTAGCGGGAGGGCCAAGGAGCTACAATGAGCAGTTCTTC. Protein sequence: CSVVGLAGGPRSYNEQFF.

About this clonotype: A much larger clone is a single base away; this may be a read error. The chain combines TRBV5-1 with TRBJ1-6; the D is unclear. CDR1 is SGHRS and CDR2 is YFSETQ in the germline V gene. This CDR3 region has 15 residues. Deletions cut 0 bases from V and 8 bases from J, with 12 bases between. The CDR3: CASSLGPRLYSPLHF. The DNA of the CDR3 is TGCGCCAGCAGCTTGGGTCCGAGGCTCTATTCACCCCTCCACTTT. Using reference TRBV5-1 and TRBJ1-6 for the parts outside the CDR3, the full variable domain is KAGVTQTPRYLIKTRGQQVTLSCSPISGHRSVSWYQQTPGQGLQFLFEYFSETQRNKGNFPGRFSGRQFSNSRSEMNVSTLELGDSALYLCASSLGPRLYSPLHFGNGTRLTVT.

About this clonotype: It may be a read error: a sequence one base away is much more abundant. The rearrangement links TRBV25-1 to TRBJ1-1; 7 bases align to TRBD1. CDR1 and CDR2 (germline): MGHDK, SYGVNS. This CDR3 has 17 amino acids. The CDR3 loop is CASSDHDRVVLGTETFF. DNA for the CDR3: TGTGCCAGCAGTGACCACGACAGGGTGGTGTTGGGCACTGAAACTTTCTTT.

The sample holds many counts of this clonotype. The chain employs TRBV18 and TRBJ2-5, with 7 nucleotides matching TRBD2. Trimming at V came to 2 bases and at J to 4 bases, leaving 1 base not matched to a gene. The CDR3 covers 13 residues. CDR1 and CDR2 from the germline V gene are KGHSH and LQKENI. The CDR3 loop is CASSPGGRETQYF. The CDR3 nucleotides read TGTGCCAGCTCACCAGGCGGGAGAGAGACCCAGTACTTC.